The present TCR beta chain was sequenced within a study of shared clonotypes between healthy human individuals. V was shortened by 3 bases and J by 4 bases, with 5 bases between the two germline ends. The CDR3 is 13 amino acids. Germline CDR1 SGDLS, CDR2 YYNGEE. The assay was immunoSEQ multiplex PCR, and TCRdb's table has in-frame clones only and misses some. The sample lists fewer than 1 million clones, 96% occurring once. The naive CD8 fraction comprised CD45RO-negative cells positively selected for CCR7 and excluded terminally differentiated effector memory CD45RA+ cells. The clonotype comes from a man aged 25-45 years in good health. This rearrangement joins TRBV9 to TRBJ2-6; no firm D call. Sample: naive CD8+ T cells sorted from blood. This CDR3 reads CASSAPGANVLTF. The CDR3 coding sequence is TGTGCCAGCAGCGCCCCCGGGGCCAACGTCCTGACTTTC.